This T cell receptor beta chain was observed in a study of T cells after somatic rescue of genetic block. CDR1 and CDR2 (germline): GTSNPN, SVGIG (reference sequence). The CDR3 contains 13 residues. V was trimmed by 5 bases and J by 5 bases, leaving 15 bases between them. The table came from immunoSEQ multiplex PCR; TCRdb's copy has only in-frame clones and leaves some out. The data contain some 74,000 clones, approximately 91% of them singletons. Sequencing was performed on peripheral blood mononuclear cells (PBMCs). The genes are TRBV30 and TRBJ2-5, with TRBD2 as a possible D gene (6 bases). The TCR was taken from a man aged 25 to 40. The CDR3 reads CAWVAGGTETQYF. In nucleotides, the CDR3 is TGTGCCTGGGTCGCCGGGGGAACGGAGACCCAGTACTTC.